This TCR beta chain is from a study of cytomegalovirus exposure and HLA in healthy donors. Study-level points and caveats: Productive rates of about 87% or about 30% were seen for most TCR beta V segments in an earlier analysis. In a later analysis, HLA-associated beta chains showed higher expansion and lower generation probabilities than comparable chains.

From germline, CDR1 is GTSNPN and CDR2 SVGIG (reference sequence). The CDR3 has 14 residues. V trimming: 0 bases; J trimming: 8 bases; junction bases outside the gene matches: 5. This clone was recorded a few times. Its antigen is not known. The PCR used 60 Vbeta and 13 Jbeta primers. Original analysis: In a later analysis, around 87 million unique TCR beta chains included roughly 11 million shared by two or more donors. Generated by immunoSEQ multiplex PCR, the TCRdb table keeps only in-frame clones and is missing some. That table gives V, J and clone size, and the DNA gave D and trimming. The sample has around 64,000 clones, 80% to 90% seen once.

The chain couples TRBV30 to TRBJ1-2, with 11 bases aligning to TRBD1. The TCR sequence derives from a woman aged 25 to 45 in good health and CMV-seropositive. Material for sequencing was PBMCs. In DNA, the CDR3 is TGTGCCTGGAGTGTTGGACAGGGGGCATGGGGCTACACCTTC. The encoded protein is CAWSVGQGAWGYTF.